This passage covers 12 T cell receptor beta chains from one sample sequenced in a study of shared clonotypes between healthy human individuals. TCRdb keeps only in-frame clones here, not all; method: immunoSEQ multiplex PCR. This table has about 1.5 million clones, around 98% appearing once. The sequenced material came from naive CD4+ T cells sorted from blood. Subset noted: CD45RA+ positively selected. Receptors originate from a young man in good health.

This clone was observed a single time. The rearrangement uses TRBV6-6 and TRBJ2-3; D could derive from TRBD1 or TRBD2 (5 bases each). Germline V gives CDR1 MNHNY, CDR2 SVGAGI (reference sequence). CDR3 length equals 13 residues. Trimming took off 6 bases at V and 1 base at J, with 8 bases between the two ends. CDR3 residues: CASSRGRTDTQYF. In DNA form, the CDR3 reads TGTGCCAGCAGCCGGGGCCGCACAGATACGCAGTATTTT.

The chain combines TRBV29-1 with TRBJ2-5; no reliable D call. Trimming took 7 bases from V and 5 from J, leaving 17 bases between them. CDR3 length equals 13 residues. Looked up from germline, CDR1 is SQVTM and CDR2 is ANQGSEA. This chain's CDR3 is CSAGVASAETQYF. CDR3 bases: TGCAGCGCTGGGGTGGCTTCGGCGGAGACCCAGTACTTC.

With respect to this clone: The sample contains more than one DNA sequence encoding this CDR3. This chain links TRBV18 with TRBJ1-3; no firm D call. V was trimmed by 3 bases and J by 4 bases, leaving 4 bases between them. The CDR3 extends over 12 amino acids. Germline CDR1 reads KGHSH; CDR2 reads LQKENI. The CDR3 reads CASSPEGNTIYF. The CDR3 DNA follows: TGTGCCAGCTCACCGGAGGGAAACACCATATATTTT. Together with reference TRBV18 and TRBJ1-3, the CDR3 gives the full variable domain: NAGVMQNPRHLVRRRGQEARLRCSPMKGHSHVYWYRQLPEEGLKFMVYLQKENIIDESGMPKERFSAEFPKEGPSILRIQQVVRGDSAAYFCASSPEGNTIYFGEGSWLTVV.

The gene calls are TRBV4-1 and TRBJ2-4; tentatively, D is TRBD1 (6 bases). V lost 0 bases and J lost 3, with 9 bases in between. The CDR3 is made up of 15 amino acids. Germline V gene data show CDR1 as MGHRA and CDR2 as YSYEKL. The CDR3 DNA follows: TGCGCCAGCAGCCAAGAACCAGGGGTCAAAAACATTCAGTACTTC. It is translated as CASSQEPGVKNIQYF.

A single count supports this clone. This chain connects TRBV6-5 to TRBJ2-7; D perhaps matches TRBD2 (6 bases). Trimming pared 5 bases from V and 3 bases from J, leaving 11 bases between. This CDR3 has 13 amino acids. Germline assignment: CDR1 MNHEY and CDR2 SVGAGI. The CDR3 DNA reads TGTGCCAGCAGTCCTCGGGGAGGCTACGAGCAGTACTTC. Amino acids: CASSPRGGYEQYF.

The chain is built from TRBV6-1 and TRBJ2-1; a possible D gene is TRBD1 (6 bases). CDR3 length: 13 residues. V shed 4 bases and J shed 6 bases, with 10 bases lying between them. Germline V gene lookup returns CDR1 MNHNS and CDR2 SASEGT. CDR3 DNA: TGTGCCAGCAGTGGGGGACAACGCAATGAGCAGTTCTTC. Amino acid sequence: CASSGGQRNEQFF.

The chain links TRBV5-1 to TRBJ2-5; 8 bases map to TRBD1. Germline V CDR1 and CDR2: SGHRS, YFSETQ. V lost 3 bases, J lost 5 bases, and 18 bases stayed unmatched. CDR3 length equals 18 residues. The CDR3 sequence is CASSYYPMDRDRSETQYF. CDR3 in DNA: TGCGCCAGCAGCTACTACCCTATGGACAGGGATAGATCGGAGACCCAGTACTTC.

The chain recombines TRBV5-4 with TRBJ2-7; 7 nucleotides line up with TRBD2. Looked up from germline, CDR1 is SGHNT and CDR2 is YYREEE (reference sequence). The CDR3 has 14 amino acids. V shed 5 bases, J shed 5 bases, and the junction held 10 bases outside the gene matches. The CDR3 loop reads CASSSRGGSDEQYF. CDR3 sequence (DNA): TGTGCCAGCAGTTCGCGGGGCGGGAGTGACGAGCAGTACTTC.

This sequence joins TRBV5-6 and TRBJ1-4, with D unclear. Germline-derived CDR1 and CDR2 are SGHDT and YYEEEE. Between the trimmed V and J ends, which lost 0 bases and 8 bases, there was a span of 14 bases. There are 15 residues in the CDR3. The CDR3: CASSLATYAGEKLFF. CDR3 DNA sequence: TGTGCCAGCAGCTTGGCGACTTACGCAGGCGAAAAACTGTTTTTT.

This clone came up once. The chain is built from TRBV9 and TRBJ1-2, with D possibly TRBD1 on 5 matching bases. This CDR3 has 13 amino acids. Looked up from germline, CDR1 is SGDLS and CDR2 is YYNGEE. The V gene lost 3 bases and the J gene lost 5 bases, with 11 bases spanning the gap. CDR3 nucleotides: TGTGCCAGCAGCGATCCATGGGGGTATGGCTACACCTTC. Amino acid sequence: CASSDPWGYGYTF.

About this clone itself: Other DNA sequences of this sample code for an identical CDR3. The chain has TRBV5-1 and TRBJ1-1; no reliable D call. Trimming left V 0 bases short and J 0 bases short, with 6 bases between. Germline V CDR1 and CDR2: SGHRS, YFSETQ. The CDR3 spans 14 residues. In DNA, the CDR3 is TGCGCCAGCAGCTTGGAGGTGATGAACACTGAAGCTTTCTTT. It yields the protein CASSLEVMNTEAFF. Complete variable domain (other parts from reference TRBV5-1 and TRBJ1-1): KAGVTQTPRYLIKTRGQQVTLSCSPISGHRSVSWYQQTPGQGLQFLFEYFSETQRNKGNFPGRFSGRQFSNSRSEMNVSTLELGDSALYLCASSLEVMNTEAFFGQGTRLTVV.

V usage is TRBV28 and J usage is TRBJ2-7; no reliable D call. V was shortened by 6 bases and J by 7 bases, with 13 bases between the two germline ends. The CDR3 covers 12 residues. Germline-derived CDR1 and CDR2 are MDHEN and SYDVKM. The CDR3 nucleotides read TGTGCCAGCAGGTCCGGCTACGGGGAGCAGTACTTC. Translating gives CASRSGYGEQYF.